This is a list of T cell receptor beta chains from one sample in a study of radiotherapy plus CTLA-4 blockade in lung cancer. Only in-frame clones appear in the TCRdb table, and some are missing; sequencing was by immunoSEQ multiplex PCR. This sample has tens of thousands of clones, with about 87% found just once. Material: peripheral blood, obtained from a patient treated with radiotherapy plus ipilimumab. The source of these receptors is a human donor with non-small cell lung cancer who had stable disease on radiotherapy plus ipilimumab. Both conserved end residues are part of each CDR3. D genes are given only for firm matches. Size is stated for part of the rows, as once, few or many counts, or as a class when the clone is expanded.

TRBJ1-5 - TRBD1 TRBV6-1 CASSGDRGNQPQHF TGTGCCAGCAGTGGAGACAGGGGCAATCAGCCCCAGCATTTT
TRBJ2-3 - TRBD1 TRBV19 CASGQGAGTDTQYF TGTGCCAGTGGACAGGGGGCTGGCACAGATACGCAGTATTTT
TRBJ1-2 once - TRBV6-6 CASRTDVNYGYTF TGTGCCAGCAGGACCGACGTTAACTATGGCTACACCTTC
TRBJ1-1 - TRBD1 TRBV19 CASSSGQAVTEAFF TGTGCCAGTAGTTCGGGACAGGCCGTCACTGAAGCTTTCTTT
TRBJ1-6 - TRBD1 TRBV5-6 CASSWARGSNSPLHF TGTGCCAGCAGCTGGGCCAGGGGGAGTAATTCACCCCTCCACTTT
TRBJ2-3 - TRBD1 TRBV5-1 CASSRAGGTSDTQYF TGCGCCAGCAGCCGAGCAGGGGGTACGTCAGATACGCAGTATTTT
TRBJ2-7 - - TRBV19 CASSIGRGGYEQYF TGTGCCAGTAGTATAGGCAGGGGCGGCTACGAGCAGTACTTC
TRBJ2-1 - TRBD2 TRBV19 CASTPGLAAPNEQFF TGTGCCAGTACCCCGGGGCTAGCGGCCCCCAATGAGCAGTTCTTC
TRBJ1-2 - - TRBV27 CASSQGQGLYYGYTF TGTGCCAGCAGTCAGGGGCAGGGGCTTTACTATGGCTACACCTTC
TRBJ1-5 - - TRBV5-1 CASSLEGTSNQPQHF TGCGCCAGCAGCTTGGAGGGTACCAGCAATCAGCCCCAGCATTTT
TRBJ1-2 - - TRBV2 CASSERGVYTF TGTGCCAGCAGTGAACGGGGAGTCTACACCTTC
TRBJ2-7 once - TRBV2 CASSVGRPYEQYF TGTGCCAGCAGTGTAGGAAGACCCTACGAGCAGTACTTC
TRBJ1-6 - - TRBV30 CAWSVGASYNSPLHF TGTGCCTGGAGTGTCGGGGCGTCCTATAATTCACCCCTCCACTTT
TRBJ2-5 - - TRBV27 CASSLRHARGGETQYF TGTGCCAGCAGCCTCCGTCACGCCAGGGGAGGGGAGACCCAGTACTTC
TRBJ1-5 - TRBD1 TRBV19 CASSIDGTGRQPQHF TGTGCCAGTAGTATAGACGGGACAGGGAGACAGCCCCAGCATTTT
TRBJ1-1 - - TRBV19 CASSIYGNTEAFF TGTGCCAGTAGTATATACGGGAACACTGAAGCTTTCTTT
TRBJ1-1 - TRBD1 TRBV28 CASSFPSTGEVNTEAFF TGTGCCAGCAGTTTCCCCTCGACAGGGGAAGTGAACACTGAAGCTTTCTTT
TRBJ2-5 - - TRBV5-4 CASSLWTEETQYF TGTGCCAGCAGCTTATGGACAGAAGAGACCCAGTACTTC
TRBJ2-1 - TRBD2 TRBV5-6 CASSLDLASGGLFYNEQFF TGTGCCAGCAGCTTGGATTTGGCTAGCGGGGGGCTCTTCTACAATGAGCAGTTCTTC
TRBJ2-5 - TRBD1 TRBV5-1 CASSWTGGGQETQYF TGCGCCAGCAGTTGGACAGGGGGGGGTCAAGAGACCCAGTACTTC
TRBJ1-2 once TRBD1 TRBV28 CASRTGGSYGYTF TGTGCCAGCAGGACAGGGGGAAGCTATGGCTACACCTTC
TRBJ2-2 - - TRBV6-1 CASSQGRRNTGELFF TGTGCCAGCAGTCAGGGGCGCCGGAACACCGGGGAGCTGTTTTTT
TRBJ1-6 - - TRBV30 CAWSGRRADSPLHF TGTGCCTGGAGTGGGAGAAGGGCTGATTCACCCCTCCACTTT
TRBJ2-7 - TRBD1 TRBV7-3 CASSPTTGFYEQYF TGTGCCAGCAGCCCCACGACAGGGTTCTACGAGCAGTACTTC
TRBJ2-1 - TRBD2 TRBV5-1 CASRVAGSSYNEQFF TGCGCCAGCAGGGTAGCGGGGAGCTCCTACAATGAGCAGTTCTTC
TRBJ2-1 - TRBD1 TRBV7-3 CASSRDRDNEQFF TGTGCCAGCAGCCGGGACAGGGACAATGAGCAGTTCTTC
TRBJ1-2 - - TRBV7-3 CASSLTSLNRVGYTF TGTGCCAGCAGCTTAACGTCCCTCAATAGAGTTGGCTACACCTTC
TRBJ2-5 - TRBD2 TRBV7-9 CASSGLGLAYF TGTGCCAGCAGCGGTCTGGGACTAGCATACTTC
TRBJ1-1 - - TRBV6-6 CASSYSFRQVGTEAFF TGTGCCAGCAGTTACTCCTTCCGACAGGTGGGCACTGAAGCTTTCTTT
TRBJ2-1 - TRBD2 TRBV7-9 CASSRGGTSGRVNEQFF TGTGCCAGCAGCCGAGGTGGGACTAGCGGGCGGGTCAATGAGCAGTTCTTC
TRBJ2-7 few TRBD1 TRBV5-4 CASRQDRGRSEQYF TGTGCCAGCAGACAGGACAGGGGGCGCAGCGAGCAGTACTTC
TRBJ2-3 - TRBD2 TRBV4-2 CASSQRTSGGGDTQYF TGTGCCAGCAGCCAAAGGACTAGCGGGGGGGGAGATACGCAGTATTTT
TRBJ1-1 - - TRBV30 CAWSPGTSPTEAFF TGTGCCTGGAGTCCCGGGACATCCCCAACTGAAGCTTTCTTT
TRBJ1-1 - - TRBV30 CAWSAGWPGSTEAFF TGTGCCTGGAGTGCCGGGTGGCCGGGATCCACTGAAGCTTTCTTT
TRBJ2-4 - TRBD2 TRBV5-6 CASSLLAGGPKGNIQYF TGTGCCAGCAGCTTGTTAGCGGGGGGGCCAAAGGGAAACATTCAGTACTTC